Each of the 19 T cell receptor beta chains below was sequenced from the same sample in a study of blood T cells in healthy people across ages. Using a J-beta primer mix together with a sample-barcoded 5' primer, a second PCR was run for about 7 to 12 cycles. TCRdb recomputed calls from the 5' RACE reads with MiXCR, one row per CDR3 protein. Of fewer than 950,000 distinct CDR3 sequences listed, roughly 53% are singletons. Sequencing was performed on blood. These receptor sequences come from an elderly man in good health.

This rearrangement joins TRBV2 to TRBJ1-5; D uncertain. The V end lost 3 bases, the J end lost 6 bases, and 12 bases lay between the germline ends. Germline V gene data show CDR1 as SNHLY and CDR2 as FYNNEI. The CDR3 contains 14 residues. CDR3 DNA sequence: TGTGCCAGCAGTGATTTGGTTGCGGGTCAGCCCCAGCATTTT. Protein sequence: CASSDLVAGQPQHF.

The V gene is TRBV20-1, the J gene TRBJ2-7; D not resolved. V was pared by 0 bases and J by 3 bases, with 12 bases between. The germline V gene encodes CDR1 DFQATT and CDR2 SNEGSKA (reference sequence). The CDR3 contains 14 residues. CDR3 loop: CSARDPWQNYEQYF. The CDR3 bases are TGCAGTGCTAGAGATCCTTGGCAGAACTACGAGCAGTACTTC.

To note about this clonotype: One end of the junction is discordant with germline, which a read error may explain. The chain combines TRBV6-1 with TRBJ2-1; D not certain. This CDR3 spans 12 amino acids. In germline, CDR1 is MNHNS, CDR2 SASEGT. The CDR3 sequence: CATAVLGNEQFF. The CDR3 bases are TGCGCCACCGCCGTGTTAGGTAATGAGCAGTTCTTC.

The rearrangement uses TRBV2 and TRBJ1-4; D unresolved. Deletions cut 4 bases from V and 8 bases from J, with 8 bases between. CDR1 and CDR2 (germline): SNHLY, FYNNEI. The CDR3 contains 12 residues. The DNA of the CDR3 is TGTGCCAGCAGTGGTAGGAGGGAAAAACTGTTTTTT. Translating gives CASSGRREKLFF.

The table lists this clonotype with a count of one. V and J are TRBV29-1 and TRBJ1-2; 7 bases match TRBD1. The germline CDR1 and CDR2 sequences are SQVTM and ANQGSEA. This CDR3 region has 15 residues. Trimming removed 5 bases from V and 4 bases from J; junction bases left unmatched: 13. CDR3 coding DNA: TGCAGCGTTTATAGTTCCCCGGGACAGACCTATGGCTACACCTTC. Residues: CSVYSSPGQTYGYTF.

This rearrangement joins TRBV29-1 to TRBJ1-4, with a possible D match to TRBD1 (5 bases). From germline, CDR1 is SQVTM and CDR2 ANQGSEA. Trimming shortened V by 7 bases and J by 0 bases, and 12 bases separated the two germline ends. This CDR3 is 14 amino acids long. As DNA, the CDR3 is TGCAGCGCTCGGGACGTTGCAACTAATGAAAAACTGTTTTTT. Amino acid sequence: CSARDVATNEKLFF.

The genes are TRBV29-1 and TRBJ2-7; the D gene could be TRBD1 or TRBD2 (5 bases each). Trimming removed 7 bases at V and 0 bases at J, with 13 bases between. The germline V gene has CDR1 SQVTM and CDR2 ANQGSEA. The CDR3 has 13 residues. The CDR3 DNA is TGCAGCGGTAGGGGAGTAGGCTCCTACGAGCAGTACTTC. This gives the protein CSGRGVGSYEQYF.

This chain connects TRBV13 to TRBJ1-4; D is perhaps TRBD1 (6 bases). The V end lost 5 bases, the J end lost 8 bases, and 18 bases lay between the germline ends. The CDR3 is 15 residues long. CDR1 PRHDT and CDR2 FYEKMQ come from the germline V gene (reference sequence). The CDR3 protein is CASSPIPDSREKLFF. DNA for the CDR3: TGTGCCAGCAGCCCCATCCCGGACAGTCGCGAAAAACTGTTTTTT.

The chain employs TRBV18 and TRBJ1-1; 10 nucleotides align to TRBD1. Germline loops: CDR1 KGHSH, CDR2 LQKENI. This CDR3 contains 18 residues. J was trimmed by 0 bases and V by 6 bases; bases with no gene match: 13. CDR3 residues: CASSLKSGTGALNTEAFF. The CDR3 region has the DNA TGTGCCAGCTCCCTAAAATCAGGGACAGGGGCCCTGAACACTGAAGCTTTCTTT.

V usage is TRBV12-3 or TRBV12-4 and J usage is TRBJ2-1; the D is unclear. The CDR3 covers 12 residues. Between the trimmed V and J ends, which lost 3 bases and 10 bases, there was a span of 10 bases. The DNA for the CDR3 is TGTGCCAGCAGTTTTTTGTCCAGGGAGCAGTTCTTC. It specifies CASSFLSREQFF.

This clonotype was detected a few times. This chain connects TRBV9 to TRBJ2-7, with a tentative D call TRBD1 (6 bases). Germline CDR1 SGDLS, CDR2 YYNGEE. The germline V and J ends were trimmed by 4 bases and 5 bases, with 22 bases remaining between them. The CDR3 is 16 amino acids. The CDR3 nucleotides read TGTGCCAGCAGCCCCCGGCCGTCGACAGGACCCGACGAGCAGTACTTC. Its translation is CASSPRPSTGPDEQYF.

The chain uses TRBV12-3 or TRBV12-4 and TRBJ2-2; D is unresolved. This CDR3 region has 14 residues. V lost 7 bases and J 0 bases, leaving 9 bases between the germline ends. The CDR3 DNA sequence: TGTGCCAGCACCGTAGGAGCGAACACCGGGGAGCTGTTTTTT. As protein: CASTVGANTGELFF.

This clonotype has a handful of counts. V is TRBV27 and J is TRBJ2-7, with D perhaps TRBD1 (5 bases). The CDR3 runs to 16 residues. The V and J ends lost 6 bases and 5 bases respectively, with 23 bases between them. Germline CDR1 reads MNHEY; CDR2 reads SMNVEV (reference sequence). The CDR3 DNA is TGTGCCAGCAGCCCCTTGCCCCTTCGACAGTCCCACGAGCAGTACTTC. Its protein product is CASSPLPLRQSHEQYF.

This chain links TRBV7-2 with TRBJ1-2; D gene unclear. The CDR3 spans 16 residues. Per the germline V gene, CDR1 is SGHTA and CDR2 is FQGNSA. Between the trimmed V and J ends, which lost 3 bases and 5 bases, there was a span of 19 bases. The CDR3 here is CASSFYGPGVVYGYTF. The CDR3 DNA reads TGTGCCAGCAGCTTCTACGGCCCAGGAGTTGTGTATGGCTACACCTTC.

The V call is TRBV12-3 or TRBV12-4, the J call TRBJ1-4; tentatively, D is TRBD1 (5 bases). The V gene lost 5 bases and the J gene lost 8 bases, with 15 bases spanning the gap. This CDR3 contains 14 residues. CDR3 sequence: CASSPQVSYEKLFF. The CDR3 nucleotides read TGTGCCAGCAGTCCACAGGTGTCATACGAAAAACTGTTTTTT.

The chain joins TRBV5-1 to TRBJ2-3, with a weak D call TRBD2 (6 bases). CDR3 size: 15 residues. Looked up from germline, CDR1 is SGHRS and CDR2 is YFSETQ. The V gene lost 2 bases and the J gene lost 3 bases, with 13 bases spanning the gap. CDR3 sequence (DNA): TGCGCCAGCAGCTTTGTCGGGAGTGGAACAGATACGCAGTATTTT. This codes for CASSFVGSGTDTQYF.

This chain joins TRBV12-3 or TRBV12-4 and TRBJ2-7; D may be TRBD1 or TRBD2 (5 bases each). Trimming cost V 8 bases and J 0 bases, with 8 bases left between them. The CDR3 runs 12 residues. CDR3 residues: CASWGSSYEQYF. The CDR3 DNA reads as TGTGCCAGCTGGGGGAGCTCCTACGAGCAGTACTTC.

The chain is built from TRBV5-6 and TRBJ2-3; no reliable D call. The CDR3 spans 13 residues. Trimming removed 4 bases from V and 4 bases from J, with 10 bases in between. CDR1 is SGHDT, CDR2 YYEEEE, per germline. CDR3 sequence reads: CASSVGFSDTQYF. CDR3 coding DNA: TGTGCCAGCAGCGTGGGTTTCTCAGATACGCAGTATTTT.

The rearrangement joins TRBV20-1 to TRBJ2-1; D gene uncertain. The CDR3 totals 15 residues. Trimming took off 2 bases at V and 0 bases at J, with 11 bases between the two ends. Germline V gene lookup returns CDR1 DFQATT and CDR2 SNEGSKA (reference sequence). The CDR3 is CSARFGTSSYNEQFF. CDR3 in DNA: TGCAGTGCTAGATTCGGTACGAGCTCCTACAATGAGCAGTTCTTC.